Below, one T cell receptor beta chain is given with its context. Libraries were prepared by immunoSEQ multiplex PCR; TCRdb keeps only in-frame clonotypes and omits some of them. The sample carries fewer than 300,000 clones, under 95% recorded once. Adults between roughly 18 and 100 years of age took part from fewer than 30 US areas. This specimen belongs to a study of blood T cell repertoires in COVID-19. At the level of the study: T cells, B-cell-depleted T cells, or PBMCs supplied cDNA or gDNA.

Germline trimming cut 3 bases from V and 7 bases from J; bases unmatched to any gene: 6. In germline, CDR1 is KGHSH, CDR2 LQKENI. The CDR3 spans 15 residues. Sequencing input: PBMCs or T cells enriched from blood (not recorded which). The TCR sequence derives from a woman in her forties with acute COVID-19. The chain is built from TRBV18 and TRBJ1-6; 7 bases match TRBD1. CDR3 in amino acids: CASSPSRDSNSPLHF. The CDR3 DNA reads TGTGCCAGCTCACCGAGCCGGGACAGCAATTCACCCCTCCACTTT.